One and the same sample provided the 29 T cell receptor beta chains below, sequenced in a study of early T cells in non-severe SARS-CoV-2 infection (dated by TCRdb to the early 2020s). Preparation of the library involved 5' RACE. The sequencer listed for this sample is NextSeq 500. In-frame beta chains were kept once TCRdb had trimmed the public reads at Q25 with fastp and called clones with MiXCR. Merged by CDR3 protein, the rows form single entries marked with the most common genes and DNA. The table for this sample lists roughly 57,000 distinct CDR3 sequences; roughly 12% of them were counted only once. Clones ranked in the top ten supply 2% to 3% of the sample. Sequenced material: whole blood, taken at baseline. These receptors came from an adult who was a healthcare worker with PCR-confirmed SARS-CoV-2 infection or an uninfected control (not recorded which).

The chain has TRBV14 and TRBJ2-1; the match to TRBD2 covers 12 bases. Per the germline V gene, CDR1 is SGHDN and CDR2 is FVKESK. V lost 3 bases and J lost 4; bases outside the gene matches: 7. The CDR3 sequence is 17 residues long. The CDR3, as DNA: TGTGCCAGCAGCCACCCCGGACTAGCGGGAAAATACAATGAGCAGTTCTTC. Protein sequence: CASSHPGLAGKYNEQFF.

The V gene is TRBV6-2 or TRBV6-3, the J gene TRBJ1-5; TRBD1 is a possible D gene (5 bases). V was shortened by 5 bases and J by 3 bases, with 11 bases between the two germline ends. The germline V gene has CDR1 MNHEY and CDR2 SVGEGT. The CDR3 is 14 amino acids. In DNA form, the CDR3 reads TGTGCCAGCAGTCCGGGACGGTCCAATCAGCCCCAGCATTTT. It translates to CASSPGRSNQPQHF.

The chain is built from TRBV10-3 and TRBJ2-3, with 7 bases lining up with TRBD1. V lost 9 bases and J lost 4; bases outside the gene matches: 4. This CDR3 has 12 residues. Germline V gives CDR1 ENHRY, CDR2 SYGVKD. The CDR3 spells CAIRQGADTQYF. The CDR3 DNA sequence: TGTGCCATACGACAGGGCGCAGATACGCAGTATTTT.

This chain joins TRBV5-5 and TRBJ2-1; 7 bases line up with TRBD2. The CDR3 runs 16 residues. V dropped 0 bases and J dropped 0; count of bases not matched to a gene: 3. Germline CDR1 reads SGHKS; CDR2 reads YYEKEE (reference sequence). The CDR3 sequence: CASSLDGGSSYNEQFF. The CDR3 DNA sequence: TGTGCCAGCAGCTTGGACGGCGGGAGCTCCTACAATGAGCAGTTCTTC.

V gene TRBV5-1 combines with J gene TRBJ2-1; 10 nucleotides agree with TRBD1. Unmatched junction bases numbered 3, after V lost 4 bases and J lost 5 bases. Germline V lookup: CDR1 SGHRS, CDR2 YFSETQ. The CDR3 consists of 14 residues. The CDR3 loop is CASSTGQGNNEQFF. The CDR3 nucleotides read TGCGCCAGCAGCACGGGACAGGGGAACAATGAGCAGTTCTTC.

This clonotype was seen repeatedly, ten times or more. The chain couples TRBV2 to TRBJ2-5; TRBD1 matches 7 bases. From germline, CDR1 is SNHLY and CDR2 FYNNEI. The CDR3 length is 15 residues. The junction had 6 bases not matched to a gene; V was cut back by 3 bases and J by 2 bases. The chain's CDR3 is CASSDLMGQQETQYF. The CDR3 nucleotides are TGTGCCAGCAGTGATTTAATGGGACAGCAAGAGACCCAGTACTTC.

This clonotype was observed a few times. This chain connects TRBV10-3 to TRBJ2-7; D uncertain. Trimming removed 3 bases at V and 7 bases at J, with 7 bases between. Germline CDR1 reads ENHRY; CDR2 reads SYGVKD. CDR3 length: 11 amino acids. The CDR3 region has the DNA TGTGCCATCAGTGATAAGGGTGAGCAGTACTTC. Its translation is CAISDKGEQYF.

This clonotype was seen ten or more times. The V gene is TRBV6-5, the J gene TRBJ2-1; D possibly matches TRBD1 or TRBD2 (5 bases each). Per the germline V gene, CDR1 is MNHEY and CDR2 is SVGAGI. The CDR3 is 15 amino acids. V gave up 5 bases and J gave up 7 bases, with 18 bases separating them. CDR3 region: CASSTNWGSRNEQFF. CDR3 DNA: TGTGCCAGCAGTACGAATTGGGGGTCGAGGAATGAGCAGTTCTTC.

This chain uses TRBV6-2 or TRBV6-3 with TRBJ2-5; 8 bases fit TRBD1. Trimming took 7 bases from V and 7 from J; bases not matched to a gene: 8. This CDR3 is built from 13 residues. The germline V gene has CDR1 MNHEY and CDR2 SVGEGT. CDR3 protein: CASNPQGVATQYF. CDR3 in DNA: TGTGCCAGCAACCCACAGGGGGTCGCGACCCAGTACTTC.

The rearrangement links TRBV11-3 to TRBJ2-1; D uncertain. The CDR3 extends over 14 amino acids. V was shortened by 1 base and J by 5 bases, with 9 bases between the two germline ends. The germline V gene has CDR1 SGHNT and CDR2 YENEEA. The CDR3 region is CASSLAQLNNEQFF. The CDR3 DNA sequence: TGTGCCAGCAGCTTAGCGCAGCTTAACAATGAGCAGTTCTTC.

This clonotype was found a few times. CDR3 in DNA: TGCAGCGTACAAAATGTAGGAACTGGGGAGCTGTTTTTT. Its protein is CSVQNVGTGELFF. The V gene is TRBV29-1, the J gene TRBJ2-2; D uncertain. V dropped 6 bases and J dropped 8 bases, with 16 bases sitting between them. The germline gives CDR1 SQVTM, CDR2 ANQGSEA. This CDR3 has 13 residues.

This sequence joins TRBV19 and TRBJ2-7; TRBD1 matches at 10 bases. Germline CDR1 and CDR2: LNHDA and SQIVND (reference sequence). The CDR3 sequence is 14 residues long. The V gene end was trimmed by 6 bases and the J gene end by 3 bases; junction bases not matched to a gene: 5. The CDR3 region is CASSRDRGDYEQYF. Here the CDR3 DNA reads TGTGCCAGTAGCCGGGACAGGGGTGACTACGAGCAGTACTTC.

This clonotype was picked up a small number of times. The rearrangement joins TRBV28 to TRBJ2-3, with a tentative D call TRBD2 (6 bases). The V end lost 2 bases, the J end lost 3 bases, and 15 bases lay between the germline ends. The CDR3 runs to 16 residues. Germline loops: CDR1 MDHEN, CDR2 SYDVKM. The CDR3 coding sequence is TGTGCCAGCAGTTTAGCGTCGCTAGCGCCAACAGATACGCAGTATTTT. Encoded protein: CASSLASLAPTDTQYF.

This clonotype was found many times. The chain carries TRBV2 and TRBJ2-1; TRBD1 agrees at 9 bases. Germline CDR1 and CDR2: SNHLY and FYNNEI. Germline trimming cut 6 bases from V and 10 bases from J; bases unmatched to any gene: 4. This CDR3 region has 12 residues. The CDR3 nucleotides are TGTGCCAGCAGCCTCGACAGGGGGGAGCAGTTCTTC. This encodes CASSLDRGEQFF.

Only a few counts were recorded for this clonotype. This rearrangement joins TRBV5-4 to TRBJ1-1; no definite D call. The germline gives CDR1 SGHNT, CDR2 YYREEE (reference sequence). V was cut by 4 bases and J by 3 bases, with 10 bases left in between. The CDR3 runs 13 residues. Here the CDR3 DNA reads TGTGCCAGCAGCCCTCGGGCGCACACTGAAGCTTTCTTT. The encoded protein is CASSPRAHTEAFF.

This clonotype was picked up many times. The V and J genes are TRBV19 and TRBJ2-5; D uncertain. This CDR3 contains 15 residues. With 4 bases removed from V and 4 bases from J, the gap between germline ends came to 16 bases. The germline gives CDR1 LNHDA, CDR2 SQIVND (reference sequence). CDR3 in DNA: TGTGCCAGTAGTAAGAGAGGTTATTCTAGAGAGACCCAGTACTTC. This encodes CASSKRGYSRETQYF.

This clonotype was observed a few times. This chain connects TRBV11-2 to TRBJ1-5, with D possibly TRBD1 on 5 matching bases. Germline CDR1 reads SGHAT; CDR2 reads FQNNGV. Deletions cut 0 bases from V and 7 bases from J, with 10 bases between. The CDR3 is made up of 14 amino acids. The CDR3 region is CASSLDRGVQPQHF. CDR3 DNA: TGTGCCAGCAGCTTAGATCGGGGGGTACAGCCCCAGCATTTT.

This clonotype was observed a few times. V is TRBV12-3 or TRBV12-4 and J is TRBJ2-5, with TRBD2 as a possible D gene (5 bases). This CDR3 is 11 amino acids long. V lost 2 bases, J lost 7 bases, and 5 bases lay in between. The DNA of the CDR3 is TGTGCCAGCAGTTTACGGGGGACCCAGTACTTC. This sequence encodes CASSLRGTQYF.

Turning to this clonotype: One end of the junction is discordant with germline, which a read error may explain. This chain joins TRBV7-9 and TRBJ2-3, with a tentative D call TRBD2 (6 bases). Germline V gene lookup returns CDR1 SEHNR and CDR2 FQNEAQ (reference sequence). The CDR3 is made up of 15 amino acids. The CDR3 bases are TGTACCAGCAGCTTAGCGGTCGGGATCACAGATACGCAGTATTTT. Translating it yields CTSSLAVGITDTQYF.

This clonotype was seen a handful of times. The chain employs TRBV2 and TRBJ1-2, with D unresolved. The CDR3 is made up of 12 amino acids. The germline V and J ends were trimmed by 6 bases and 4 bases, with 9 bases remaining between them. CDR1 and CDR2 from the germline V gene are SNHLY and FYNNEI. CDR3 sequence: CASRSPVYGYTF. The CDR3, as DNA: TGTGCCAGCAGAAGTCCGGTCTATGGCTACACCTTC.

The chain employs TRBV21-1 and TRBJ2-7. TRBV21-1 corresponds to a pseudogene. The length of the CDR3 is 13 residues. CDR3 sequence (DNA): TGTGCCAGCAGCGAGACGGTATCCTACGAGCAGTACTTC. Translated: CASSETVSYEQYF.

The rearrangement uses TRBV7-2 and TRBJ1-2; the D is unclear. Germline CDR1 SGHTA, CDR2 FQGNSA. CDR3 length: 13 amino acids. V was pared by 2 bases and J by 4 bases, with 8 bases between. The CDR3 protein is CASSLNRLYGYTF. The CDR3, as DNA: TGTGCCAGCAGCTTAAACAGACTCTATGGCTACACCTTC.

This clonotype was seen many times. The J gene is TRBJ2-7, the V gene TRBV6-5; TRBD1 aligns across 9 bases. The V gene end was trimmed by 5 bases and the J gene end by 7 bases; junction bases not matched to a gene: 12. The CDR3 sequence is 15 residues long. Germline CDR1 is MNHEY and CDR2 is SVGAGI. The CDR3 coding sequence is TGTGCCAGCAGTCCCTGGGGACAGGGTGATGGGGAGCAGTACTTC. Protein product: CASSPWGQGDGEQYF.

This clonotype has ten or more counts. The chain is built from TRBV20-1 and TRBJ1-2, with D unclear. This CDR3 contains 15 residues. Trimming took off 0 bases at V and 5 bases at J, with 16 bases between the two ends. Looked up from germline, CDR1 is DFQATT and CDR2 is SNEGSKA (reference sequence). The CDR3 DNA reads TGCAGTGCTAGAGATCGAGAGGAGGCGAATTATGGCTACACCTTC. Translating it yields CSARDREEANYGYTF.

This clonotype was recorded at least ten times. The chain couples TRBV7-3 to TRBJ1-1; D gene uncertain. Trimming cost V 2 bases and J 2 bases, with 6 bases left between them. The CDR3 has 13 amino acids. Germline CDR1 and CDR2: SGHTA and FQGTGA. The CDR3 DNA sequence: TGTGCCAGCAGCTTACAGGTTAACACTGAAGCTTTCTTT. Protein: CASSLQVNTEAFF. The variable domain in full, with the rest retrieved from reference TRBV7-3 and TRBJ1-1, is GAGVSQTPSNKVTEKGKYVELRCDPISGHTALYWYRQSLGQGPEFLIYFQGTGAADDSGLPNDRFFAVRPEGSVSTLKIQRTERGDSAVYLCASSLQVNTEAFFGQGTRLTVV.

V gene TRBV3-1 combines with J gene TRBJ1-6; no reliable D call. CDR1 is LGHDT, CDR2 YNNKEL, per germline (reference sequence). This CDR3 contains 13 residues. V dropped 1 base and J dropped 11 bases, with 9 bases sitting between them. The CDR3 spells CASSQAPSTPLHF. The CDR3 DNA reads TGTGCCAGCAGCCAAGCCCCAAGTACACCCCTCCACTTT. Using reference TRBV3-1 and TRBJ1-6 for the parts outside the CDR3, the full variable domain is DTAVSQTPKYLVTQMGNDKSIKCEQNLGHDTMYWYKQDSKKFLKIMFSYNNKELIINETVPNRFSPKSPDKAHLNLHINSLELGDSAVYFCASSQAPSTPLHFGNGTRLTVT.

The chain carries TRBV4-3 and TRBJ2-3, with TRBD2 identical over 10 bases. Germline CDR1 reads LGHNA; CDR2 reads YSLEER. The CDR3 has 16 amino acids. V shed 3 bases and J 5 bases; nucleotides not matched to a gene: 8. The DNA of the CDR3 is TGCGCCAGCAGCCAGGCTCTAGCGGGAGAGGGAGATACGCAGTATTTT. This sequence encodes CASSQALAGEGDTQYF.

The J gene is TRBJ2-7, the V gene TRBV19; 9 bases align to TRBD1. V gave up 6 bases and J gave up 2 bases; unmatched junction bases: 8. The CDR3 spans 15 residues. The germline CDR1 and CDR2 sequences are LNHDA and SQIVND (reference sequence). The CDR3 here is CASSPGQGATYEQYF. The CDR3 bases are TGTGCCAGTAGCCCGGGACAGGGAGCGACCTACGAGCAGTACTTC.

This clonotype was seen more than once but under ten times. V usage is TRBV29-1 and J usage is TRBJ2-2; D call uncertain. Germline V gives CDR1 SQVTM, CDR2 ANQGSEA. The V and J ends lost 3 bases and 1 base respectively, with 6 bases between them. This CDR3 has 13 amino acids. CDR3 in DNA: TGCAGCGTTGAGACGGTGAACACCGGGGAGCTGTTTTTT. It is translated as CSVETVNTGELFF.